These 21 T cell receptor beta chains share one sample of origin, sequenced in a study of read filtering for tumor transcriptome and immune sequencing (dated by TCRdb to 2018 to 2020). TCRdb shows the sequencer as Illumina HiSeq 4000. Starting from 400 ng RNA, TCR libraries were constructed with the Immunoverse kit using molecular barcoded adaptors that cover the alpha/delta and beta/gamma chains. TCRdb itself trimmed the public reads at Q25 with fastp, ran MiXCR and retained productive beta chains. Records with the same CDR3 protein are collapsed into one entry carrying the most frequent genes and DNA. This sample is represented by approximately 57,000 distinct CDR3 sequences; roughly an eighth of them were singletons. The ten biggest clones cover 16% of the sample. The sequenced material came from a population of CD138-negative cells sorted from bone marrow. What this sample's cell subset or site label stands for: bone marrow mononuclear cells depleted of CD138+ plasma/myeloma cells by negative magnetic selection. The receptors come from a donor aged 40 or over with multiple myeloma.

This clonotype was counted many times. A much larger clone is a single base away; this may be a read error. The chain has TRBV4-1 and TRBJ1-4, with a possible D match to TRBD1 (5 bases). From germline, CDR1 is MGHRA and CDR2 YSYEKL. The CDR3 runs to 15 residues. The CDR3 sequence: CASGQGGTGREKLFF. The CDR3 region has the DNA TGCGCCAGCGGCCAAGGCGGGACGGGGCGGGAAAAACTGTTTTTT.

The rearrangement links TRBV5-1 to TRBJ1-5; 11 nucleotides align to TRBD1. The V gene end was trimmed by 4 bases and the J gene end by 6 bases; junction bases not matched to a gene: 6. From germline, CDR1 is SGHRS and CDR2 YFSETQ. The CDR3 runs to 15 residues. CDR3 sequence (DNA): TGCGCCAGCAGCCTTGGGACAGGGGGAACTCAGCCCCAGCATTTT. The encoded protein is CASSLGTGGTQPQHF. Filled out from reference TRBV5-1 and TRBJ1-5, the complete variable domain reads KAGVTQTPRYLIKTRGQQVTLSCSPISGHRSVSWYQQTPGQGLQFLFEYFSETQRNKGNFPGRFSGRQFSNSRSEMNVSTLELGDSALYLCASSLGTGGTQPQHFGDGTRLSIL.

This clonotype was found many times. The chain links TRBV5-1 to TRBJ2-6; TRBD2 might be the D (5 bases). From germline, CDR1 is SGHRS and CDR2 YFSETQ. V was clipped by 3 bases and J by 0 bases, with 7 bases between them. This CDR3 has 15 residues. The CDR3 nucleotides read TGCGCCAGCAGCTCGGAGGACTCTGGGGCCAACGTCCTGACTTTC. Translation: CASSSEDSGANVLTF.

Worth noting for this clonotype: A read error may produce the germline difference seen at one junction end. CDR3 coding DNA: TGCGCCCGCAGCTTGGTCCAGGGAGCGTCGAAGACCCAGTACTTC. It is translated as CARSLVQGASKTQYF. V usage is TRBV5-1 and J usage is TRBJ2-5, with D tentatively TRBD1 or TRBD2 (5 bases each). CDR3 length: 15 residues. Germline V lookup: CDR1 SGHRS, CDR2 YFSETQ. Looking up the rest from reference TRBV5-1 and TRBJ2-5 gives the full variable domain: KAGVTQTPRYLIKTRGQQVTLSCSPISGHRSVSWYQQTPGQGLQFLFEYFSETQRNKGNFPGRFSGRQFSNSRSEMNVSTLELGDSALYLCARSLVQGASKTQYFGPGTRLLVL.

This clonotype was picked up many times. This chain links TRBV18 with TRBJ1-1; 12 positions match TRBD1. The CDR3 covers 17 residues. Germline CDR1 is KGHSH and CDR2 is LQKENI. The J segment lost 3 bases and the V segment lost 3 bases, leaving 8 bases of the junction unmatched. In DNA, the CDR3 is TGTGCCAGCTCACCTTCCGGGACAGGGGGCCGAGACACTGAAGCTTTCTTT. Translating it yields CASSPSGTGGRDTEAFF.

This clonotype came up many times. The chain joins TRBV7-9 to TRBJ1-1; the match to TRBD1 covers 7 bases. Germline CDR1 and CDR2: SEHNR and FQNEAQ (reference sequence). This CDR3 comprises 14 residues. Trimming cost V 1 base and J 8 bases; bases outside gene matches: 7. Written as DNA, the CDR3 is TGTGCCAGCAGCTTAGAGTTACAGGGGCAGGAAGCTTTCTTT. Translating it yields CASSLELQGQEAFF.

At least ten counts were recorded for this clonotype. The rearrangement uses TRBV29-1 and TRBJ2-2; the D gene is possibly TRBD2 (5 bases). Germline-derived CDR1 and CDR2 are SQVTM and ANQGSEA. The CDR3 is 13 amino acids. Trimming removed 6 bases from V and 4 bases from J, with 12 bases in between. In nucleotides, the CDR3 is TGCAGCGTGTTCGGGGTGTCCACCGGGGAGCTGTTTTTT. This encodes CSVFGVSTGELFF.

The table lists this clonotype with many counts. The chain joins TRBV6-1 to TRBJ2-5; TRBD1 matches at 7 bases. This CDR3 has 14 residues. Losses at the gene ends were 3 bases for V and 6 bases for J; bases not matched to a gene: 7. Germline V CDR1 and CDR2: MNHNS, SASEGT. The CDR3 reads CASSDLRGGQTQYF. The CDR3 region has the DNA TGTGCCAGCAGTGACCTGAGAGGGGGCCAGACCCAGTACTTC.

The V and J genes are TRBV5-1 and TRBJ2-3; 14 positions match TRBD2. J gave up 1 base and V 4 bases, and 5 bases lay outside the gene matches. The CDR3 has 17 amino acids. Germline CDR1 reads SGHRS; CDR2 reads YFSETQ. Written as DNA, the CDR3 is TGCGCCAGCAGCAATCTGGGACTAGCGGGGGGCACAGATACGCAGTATTTT. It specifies CASSNLGLAGGTDTQYF.

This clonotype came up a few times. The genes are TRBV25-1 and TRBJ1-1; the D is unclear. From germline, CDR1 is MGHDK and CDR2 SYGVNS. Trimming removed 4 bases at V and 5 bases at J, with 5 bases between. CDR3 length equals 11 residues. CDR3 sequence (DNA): TGTGCCAGCAGTGCGCAGACTGAAGCTTTCTTT. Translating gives CASSAQTEAFF.

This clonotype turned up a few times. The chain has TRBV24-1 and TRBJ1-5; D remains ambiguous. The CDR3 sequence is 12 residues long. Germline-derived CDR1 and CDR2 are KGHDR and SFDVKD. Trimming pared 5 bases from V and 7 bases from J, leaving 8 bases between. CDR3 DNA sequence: TGTGCCACCAGTGGGGCGGGGCAGCCCCAGCATTTT. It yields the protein CATSGAGQPQHF.

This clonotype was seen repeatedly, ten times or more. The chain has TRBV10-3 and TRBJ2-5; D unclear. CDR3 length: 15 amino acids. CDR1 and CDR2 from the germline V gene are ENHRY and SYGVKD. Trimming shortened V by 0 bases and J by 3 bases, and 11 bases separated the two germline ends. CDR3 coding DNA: TGTGCCATCAGTGAGTCCCCAGGATCAAAAGAGACCCAGTACTTC. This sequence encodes CAISESPGSKETQYF.

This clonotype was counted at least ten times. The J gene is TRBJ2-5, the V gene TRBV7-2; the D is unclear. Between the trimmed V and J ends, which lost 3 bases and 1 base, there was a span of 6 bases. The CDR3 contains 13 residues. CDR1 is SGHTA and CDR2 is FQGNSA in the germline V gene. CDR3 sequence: CASSFSIQETQYF. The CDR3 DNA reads TGTGCCAGCAGCTTTTCGATCCAAGAGACCCAGTACTTC.

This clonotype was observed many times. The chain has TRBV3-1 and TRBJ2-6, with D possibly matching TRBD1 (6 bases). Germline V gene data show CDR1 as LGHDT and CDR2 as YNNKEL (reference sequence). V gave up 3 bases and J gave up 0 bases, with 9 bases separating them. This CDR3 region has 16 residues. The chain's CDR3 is CASSHGQPSGANVLTF. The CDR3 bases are TGTGCCAGCAGCCACGGACAGCCCTCTGGGGCCAACGTCCTGACTTTC.

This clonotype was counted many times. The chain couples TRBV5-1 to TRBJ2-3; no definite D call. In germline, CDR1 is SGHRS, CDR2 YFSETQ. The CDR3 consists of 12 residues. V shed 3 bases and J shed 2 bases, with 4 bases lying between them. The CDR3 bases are TGCGCCAGCAGCTACCCCACAGATACGCAGTATTTT. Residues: CASSYPTDTQYF. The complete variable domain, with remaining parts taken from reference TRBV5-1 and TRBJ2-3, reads KAGVTQTPRYLIKTRGQQVTLSCSPISGHRSVSWYQQTPGQGLQFLFEYFSETQRNKGNFPGRFSGRQFSNSRSEMNVSTLELGDSALYLCASSYPTDTQYFGPGTRLTVL.

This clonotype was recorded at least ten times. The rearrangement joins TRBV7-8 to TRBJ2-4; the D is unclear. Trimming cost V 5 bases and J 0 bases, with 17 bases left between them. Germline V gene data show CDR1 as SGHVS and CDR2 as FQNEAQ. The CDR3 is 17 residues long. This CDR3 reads CASSQRPFSLAKNIQYF. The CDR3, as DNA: TGTGCCAGCAGCCAACGGCCCTTTTCCTTAGCCAAAAACATTCAGTACTTC.

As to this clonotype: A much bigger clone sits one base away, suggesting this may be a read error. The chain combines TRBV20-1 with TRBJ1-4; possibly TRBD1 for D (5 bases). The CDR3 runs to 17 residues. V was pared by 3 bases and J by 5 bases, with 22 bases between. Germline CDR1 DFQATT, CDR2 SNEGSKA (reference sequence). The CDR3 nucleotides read TGCAGTGCTAGTACCGGGGCAGGGCTTCTAATGAATGAAAAACTGTTTTTT. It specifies CSASTGAGLLMNEKLFF.

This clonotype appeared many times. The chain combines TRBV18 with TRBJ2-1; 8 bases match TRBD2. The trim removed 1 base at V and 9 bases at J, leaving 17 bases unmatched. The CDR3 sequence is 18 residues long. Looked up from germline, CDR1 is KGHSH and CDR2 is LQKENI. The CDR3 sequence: CASSPRIPSGGLNVEQFF. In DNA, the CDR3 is TGTGCCAGCTCACCACGCATCCCTTCGGGGGGGCTGAATGTTGAGCAGTTCTTC.

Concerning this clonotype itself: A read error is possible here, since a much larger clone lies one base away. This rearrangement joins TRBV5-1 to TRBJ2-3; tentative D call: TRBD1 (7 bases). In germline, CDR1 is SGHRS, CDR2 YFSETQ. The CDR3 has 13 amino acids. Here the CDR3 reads CAGRGDPRDTQYF. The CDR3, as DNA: TGCGCCGGCAGGGGGGACCCTCGGGATACGCAGTATTTT.

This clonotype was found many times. DNA for the CDR3: TGTGCCAGCAGCCAGGGACTAGCGGAAACCTACGAGCAGTACTTC. It codes for CASSQGLAETYEQYF. The genes are TRBV3-1 and TRBJ2-7; 11 bases match TRBD2. The CDR3 sequence is 15 residues long. V was pared by 3 bases and J by 2 bases, with 3 bases of the junction left unmatched. CDR1 is LGHDT, CDR2 YNNKEL, per germline (reference sequence).

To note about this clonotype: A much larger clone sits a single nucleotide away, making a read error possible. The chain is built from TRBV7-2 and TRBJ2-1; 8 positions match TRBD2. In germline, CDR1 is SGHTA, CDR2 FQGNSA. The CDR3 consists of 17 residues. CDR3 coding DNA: TGTGCCAGCAGCTTAGCACAGGGACTAGTTACGAGCAATGAGCTGTTCTTC. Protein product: CASSLAQGLVTSNELFF. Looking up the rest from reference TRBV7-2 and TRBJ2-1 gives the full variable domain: GAGVSQSPSNKVTEKGKDVELRCDPISGHTALYWYRQSLGQGLEFLIYFQGNSAPDKSGLPSDRFSAERTGGSVSTLTIQRTQQEDSAVYLCASSLAQGLVTSNELFFGPGTRLTVL.